This T cell receptor (beta chain) is from a study of T cells in Graves' hyperthyroidism and ophthalmopathy. Researchers took RNA transcripts and amplified the TCR beta CDR3 regions from them. HTBI primers drove first-round RT-PCR of the TCR CDR3. TCRdb called the multiplex PCR reads again in MiXCR, with one record for every CDR3 protein. The sample has about 610,000 distinct CDR3 sequences; roughly 14% are singletons. The CDR3 has 13 amino acids. V gave up 6 bases and J gave up 7 bases, with 15 bases separating them. Germline assignment: CDR1 ENHRY and CDR2 SYGVKD. This chain uses TRBV10-3 with TRBJ2-5; D may be TRBD1 (7 bases). The sequence was obtained from a woman aged 40 to 55 with Graves' ophthalmopathy. Sequencing was done on a sample of blood. The CDR3 loop is CAIREGQSGTQYF. CDR3 DNA: TGTGCCATCAGGGAGGGACAGTCTGGGACCCAGTACTTC.